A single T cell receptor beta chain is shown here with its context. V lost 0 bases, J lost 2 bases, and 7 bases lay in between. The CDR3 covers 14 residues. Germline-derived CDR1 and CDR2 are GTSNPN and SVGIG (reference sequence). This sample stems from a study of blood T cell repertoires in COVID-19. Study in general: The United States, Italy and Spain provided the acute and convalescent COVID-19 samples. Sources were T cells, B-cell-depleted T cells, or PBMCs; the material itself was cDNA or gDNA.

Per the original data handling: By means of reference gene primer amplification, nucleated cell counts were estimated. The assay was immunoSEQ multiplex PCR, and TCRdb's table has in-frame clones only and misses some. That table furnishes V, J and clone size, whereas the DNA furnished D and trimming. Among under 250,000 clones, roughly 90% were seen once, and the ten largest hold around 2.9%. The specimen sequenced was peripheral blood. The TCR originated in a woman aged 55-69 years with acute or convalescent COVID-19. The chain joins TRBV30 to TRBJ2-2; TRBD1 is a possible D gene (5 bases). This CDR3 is CAWSVRTNTGELFF. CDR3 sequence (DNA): TGTGCCTGGAGTGTACGGACAAACACCGGGGAGCTGTTTTTT.